The clone carrying this T cell receptor beta chain was counted between two and nine times. Its antigen is still unknown. Generated by immunoSEQ multiplex PCR, the TCRdb table keeps only in-frame clones and is missing some. The sample consists of about 100,000 clones, roughly nine tenths of them appearing once. The data belong to a study of graft-versus-host responses after intestinal transplantation. As for the study in general: Every recipient underwent anti-thymocyte globulin induction, then tacrolimus and steroids for 3 to 4 years.

Study-level findings and limits: Early post-transplant HvG declines were associated with peak circulating GvH clone levels. Across patients carrying graft-donor T cell macrochimerism, allografts held high graft-versus-host to host-versus-graft clonal ratios. Detection of GvH clones occurred in recipient marrow, and some had their first appearance in ileum or blood.

With 4 bases clipped from V and 12 bases from J, the junction kept 6 bases outside the gene matches. Looked up from germline, CDR1 is LNHDA and CDR2 is SQIVND (reference sequence). This CDR3 contains 13 residues. The receptor comes from a human donor who was the organ donor for an intestinal transplant. The sample here was unstimulated CD4+ T cells sorted from spleen or lymph node cells, taken before transplant. The chain couples TRBV19 to TRBJ2-2; the match to TRBD1 covers 9 bases. The CDR3 region is CASSTQTGGKLFF. The CDR3 nucleotides are TGTGCCAGTAGTACCCAGACAGGGGGGAAGCTGTTTTTT.